This T cell receptor beta chain was found in a study of T cell responses to AZD1222 COVID-19 vaccine. CDR1 and CDR2 from the germline V gene are DFQATT and SNEGSKA (reference sequence). The CDR3 length is 15 residues. With 3 bases clipped from V and 3 bases from J, the junction kept 6 bases outside the gene matches. Sequencing was performed with immunoSEQ multiplex PCR; in TCRdb, only in-frame clones are kept and a portion is missing. The sample shows more than 100,000 clones, 88% of them seen only once. This clonotype was sampled from an adult in good health. The sample consisted of peripheral blood, taken on day 0 of AZD1222 vaccination. This chain joins TRBV20-1 and TRBJ1-2, with TRBD1 identical over 11 bases. The CDR3 loop is CSASMGTGGDYGYTF. The CDR3 DNA is TGCAGTGCTAGTATGGGGACAGGGGGGGACTATGGCTACACCTTC.